This T cell receptor (beta chain) was found in a study of lymphopenia after photon versus proton radiotherapy. Produced via immunoSEQ multiplex PCR; TCRdb's table is partial and in-frame only. The sample lists 50,000 or so clones, 80% to 95% seen once, with 15% to 20% in the top ten. A note on this clone: The target antigen is unknown.

Regarding the study as a whole: Relative stability marked proton patients; photon patients lost diversity and naive cells. Larger post-nadir TCR diversity loss correlated inversely with survival in deceased patients.

V was clipped by 6 bases and J by 3 bases; unmatched bases: 12. The CDR3 has 19 amino acids. Per germline, CDR1 KGHSH and CDR2 LQKENI. The specimen was peripheral blood, collected from a patient treated with photon-based radiotherapy. This receptor was taken from a woman in her thirties or forties with cholangiocarcinoma. This rearrangement joins TRBV18 to TRBJ2-3; the match to TRBD2 covers 16 bases. The CDR3 region has the DNA TGTGCCAGCTCGCCTCCGGGACTAGCGGGGGGGTCTGGAACAGATACGCAGTATTTT. It codes for CASSPPGLAGGSGTDTQYF.